This paragraph reports one T cell receptor (beta chain). What it binds is not known. Trimming cost V 3 bases and J 7 bases; bases outside gene matches: 4. Germline values: CDR1 SGHVS, CDR2 FNYEAQ. The CDR3 loop spans 15 amino acids. Treatment reported: approximately 18 received Ad26.COV2.S at low or high dose, single or two shots; 5 received placebo; per-sample allocation not given. Sampling was done on day 63 after the first vaccine or placebo injection. The entry originates in a study of Ad26.COV2.S vaccination and SARS-CoV-2 variants. As for the study in general: Intramuscular Ad26.COV2.S at 5x10^10 or 1x10^11 viral particles. The study's findings and limits: Estimates derived from TCR breadth and depth analyses may have underestimated total T cell responses. Placebo recipients had lower spike-specific TCR breadth than vaccine recipients. Breadth, reportedly substantial, characterized the spike-specific CD8+ and CD4+ T cell responses after vaccination.

This table comes from immunoSEQ multiplex PCR, and its TCRdb copy is limited to in-frame clones, with some not included. The data hold about half a million clones, with 70% to 90% observed a single time. The input for sequencing was peripheral blood, taken in a trial of Ad26.COV2.S vaccine versus placebo. The chain joins TRBV7-6 to TRBJ2-1, with 12 positions matching TRBD2. The sequence was collected from a person aged 18 to 65 who received the Ad26.COV2.S COVID-19 vaccine or a placebo. The CDR3 reads CASSFTSGGRNEQFF. CDR3 in DNA: TGTGCCAGCAGCTTTACTAGCGGGGGGCGGAATGAGCAGTTCTTC. The entire variable domain, with the rest obtained from reference TRBV7-6 and TRBJ2-1, is as follows: GAGVSQSPRYKVTKRGQDVALRCDPISGHVSLYWYRQALGQGPEFLTYFNYEAQQDKSGLPNDRFSAERPEGSISTLTIQRTEQRDSAMYRCASSFTSGGRNEQFFGPGTRLTVL.